This T cell receptor beta chain was identified in a study of T cells expressing NK-cell markers. CDR3 length: 16 residues. TCRdb derives one entry per CDR3 protein from the 5' RACE reads, leaving out DNA. The listing records 250,000 to 300,000 distinct CDR3 sequences. The clonotype was recovered from a man younger than 35 in good health. V gene TRBV12-3 or TRBV12-4 combines with J gene TRBJ2-3; without DNA, the TCRdb call of TRBD1 cannot be checked. The material sequenced was blood T cells: a sorted CD56 or NKG2C T cell subset, CD4+ or CD8+ T cells, or bulk PBMC T cells (not recorded which). The CDR3 spells CASSFDASTGSDTQYF.